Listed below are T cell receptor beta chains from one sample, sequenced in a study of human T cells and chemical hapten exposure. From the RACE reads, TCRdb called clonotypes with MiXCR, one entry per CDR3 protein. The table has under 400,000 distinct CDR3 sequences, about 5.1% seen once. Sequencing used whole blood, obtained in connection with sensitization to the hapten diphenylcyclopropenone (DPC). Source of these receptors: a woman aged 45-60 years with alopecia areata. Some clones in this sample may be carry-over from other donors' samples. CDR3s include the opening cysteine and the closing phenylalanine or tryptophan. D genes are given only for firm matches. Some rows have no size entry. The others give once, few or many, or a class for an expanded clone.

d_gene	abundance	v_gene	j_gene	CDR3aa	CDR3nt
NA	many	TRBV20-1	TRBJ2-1	CSASSGGGGAHSYNEQFF	TGCAGTGCTTCCTCAGGGGGCGGGGGCGCTCATTCCTACAATGAGCAGTTCTTC
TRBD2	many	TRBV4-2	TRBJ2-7	CASSQEGLAYYEQYF	TGTGCCAGCAGCCAGGAGGGACTAGCCTACTACGAGCAGTACTTC
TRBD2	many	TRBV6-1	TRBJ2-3	CASSRGGRSDTQYF	TGTGCCAGCAGTCGCGGGGGGCGGTCAGATACGCAGTATTTT
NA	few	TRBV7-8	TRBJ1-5	CASSSQWGSNQPQHF	TGTGCCAGCAGCTCCCAGTGGGGTAGCAATCAGCCCCAGCATTTT
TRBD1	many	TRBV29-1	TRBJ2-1	CSVAPTTGEQFF	TGCAGCGTTGCCCCCACGACAGGGGAGCAGTTCTTC
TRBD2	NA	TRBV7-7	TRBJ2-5	CASSPVGLGGETQYF	TGTGCCAGCAGCCCCGTGGGACTAGGTGGAGAGACCCAGTACTTC
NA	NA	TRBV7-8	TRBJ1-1	CASSFGETLEAFF	TGTGCCAGCAGCTTTGGAGAGACACTTGAAGCTTTCTTT
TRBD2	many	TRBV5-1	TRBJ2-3	CASSSAGTTTDTQYF	TGCGCCAGCAGCTCCGCCGGGACTACCACAGATACGCAGTATTTT
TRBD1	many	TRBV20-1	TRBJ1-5	CSARSRQGESNQPQHF	TGCAGTGCTAGAAGTAGACAGGGTGAGAGCAATCAGCCCCAGCATTTT
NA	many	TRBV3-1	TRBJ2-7	CASSQEVYEQYF	TGTGCCAGCAGCCAAGAGGTATACGAGCAGTACTTC
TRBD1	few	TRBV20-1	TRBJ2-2	CSASDRGRKTGELFF	TGCAGTGCTTCCGACAGGGGGCGAAAAACCGGGGAGCTGTTTTTT
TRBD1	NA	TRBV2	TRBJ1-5	CASSQDRDDQPQHF	TGTGCCAGCAGTCAGGACAGGGATGATCAGCCCCAGCATTTT
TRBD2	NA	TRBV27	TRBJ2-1	CASSAYLTSGGVYNEQFF	TGTGCCAGCAGTGCATACCTGACTAGCGGGGGGGTCTACAATGAGCAGTTCTTC
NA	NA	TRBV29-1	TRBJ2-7	CSVEGQGRPYEQYF	TGCAGCGTTGAGGGGCAGGGAAGACCCTACGAGCAGTACTTC
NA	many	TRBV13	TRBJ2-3	CASSFQGGSDTQYF	TGTGCCAGCAGCTTCCAGGGGGGGTCAGATACGCAGTATTTT
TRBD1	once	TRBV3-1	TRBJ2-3	CASSQDHRGPSTDTQYF	TGTGCCAGCAGCCAAGATCACAGGGGACCAAGCACAGATACGCAGTATTTT
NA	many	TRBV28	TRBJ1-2	CASSPDYGYTF	TGTGCCAGCAGCCCTGACTATGGCTACACCTTC
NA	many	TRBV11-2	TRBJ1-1	CASSSARRAGNTEAFF	TGTGCCAGCAGCTCCGCGCGTAGGGCGGGGAACACTGAAGCTTTCTTT
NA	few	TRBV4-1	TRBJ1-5	CASSQLRTSQPQHF	TGCGCCAGCAGTCAACTCCGGACATCTCAGCCCCAGCATTTT
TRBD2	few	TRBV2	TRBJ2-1	CASSVERGYNEQFF	TGTGCCAGCAGTGTGGAGCGGGGGTACAATGAGCAGTTCTTC
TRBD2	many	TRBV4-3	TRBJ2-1	CASSQQAGGSYNEQFF	TGCGCCAGCAGCCAACAAGCGGGAGGGTCCTACAATGAGCAGTTCTTC
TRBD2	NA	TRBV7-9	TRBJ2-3	CASSSTVAGSTDTQYF	TGTGCCAGCAGCTCTACCGTAGCGGGGAGCACAGATACGCAGTATTTT
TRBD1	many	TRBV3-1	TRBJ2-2	CASMGTGNTGELFF	TGTGCCAGCATGGGGACAGGGAACACCGGGGAGCTGTTTTTT
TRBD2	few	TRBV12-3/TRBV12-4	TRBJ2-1	CASKASGGAINEQFF	TGTGCCAGCAAGGCTAGCGGGGGGGCCATTAATGAGCAGTTCTTC
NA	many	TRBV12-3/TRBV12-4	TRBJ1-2	CASSLGANYGYTF	TGTGCCAGCAGTTTGGGAGCTAACTATGGCTACACCTTC
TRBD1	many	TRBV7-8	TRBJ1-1	CASSTMGQGNTEAFF	TGTGCCAGCAGCACGATGGGACAGGGGAACACTGAAGCTTTCTTT
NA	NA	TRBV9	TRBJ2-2	CASSVLTGELFF	TGTGCCAGCAGCGTTCTAACCGGGGAGCTGTTTTTT
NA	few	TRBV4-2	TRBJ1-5	CASSQHGGSNQPQHF	TGTGCCAGCAGTCAACATGGGGGGAGCAATCAGCCCCAGCATTTT
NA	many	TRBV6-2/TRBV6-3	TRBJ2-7	CASSSAEGLREQYF	TGTGCCAGCAGCTCGGCCGAGGGTCTACGCGAGCAGTACTTC
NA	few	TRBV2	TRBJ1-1	CASMGIMNTEAFF	TGTGCCAGCATGGGGATCATGAACACTGAAGCTTTCTTT
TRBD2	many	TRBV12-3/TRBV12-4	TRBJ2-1	CASSPAGYYNEQFF	TGTGCCAGCAGCCCAGCGGGATACTACAATGAGCAGTTCTTC
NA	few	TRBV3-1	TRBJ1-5	CASSQGAGRPQHF	TGTGCCAGCAGCCAAGGGGCAGGGCGGCCCCAGCATTTT
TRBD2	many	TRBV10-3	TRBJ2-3	CAISGLAGGSAQYF	TGTGCCATCAGCGGACTAGCGGGAGGGAGTGCGCAGTATTTT
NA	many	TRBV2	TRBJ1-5	CASSDRSRDQPQHF	TGTGCCAGCAGTGACCGGTCAAGGGATCAGCCCCAGCATTTT
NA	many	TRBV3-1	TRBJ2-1	CASSPRSGFSYNEQFF	TGTGCCAGCAGTCCAAGGAGCGGTTTTTCCTACAATGAGCAGTTCTTC
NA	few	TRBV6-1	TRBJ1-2	CASSEASGAYGYTF	TGTGCCAGCAGTGAAGCGTCAGGGGCCTATGGCTACACCTTC
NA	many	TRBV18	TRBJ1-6	CASSPGADSPLHF	TGTGCCAGCTCACCAGGGGCTGATTCACCCCTCCACTTT
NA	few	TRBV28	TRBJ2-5	CASSFSSPGPSQAQYF	TGTGCCAGCAGTTTCTCATCCCCGGGACCCAGCCAGGCCCAGTACTTC
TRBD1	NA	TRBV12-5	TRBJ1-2	CASGGDRWRNYGYTF	TGTGCTAGTGGGGGGGACAGGTGGCGTAACTATGGCTACACCTTC
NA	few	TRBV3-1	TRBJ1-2	CASSQAMSTNYGYTF	TGTGCCAGCAGCCAAGCAATGAGTACTAACTATGGCTACACCTTC
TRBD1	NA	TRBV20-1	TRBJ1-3	CSAADRGAGNTIYF	TGCAGTGCTGCCGACAGGGGGGCTGGAAACACCATATATTTT
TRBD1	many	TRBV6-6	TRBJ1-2	CASNPEQGADRYGYTF	TGTGCCAGCAATCCAGAACAGGGGGCGGACCGCTATGGCTACACCTTC
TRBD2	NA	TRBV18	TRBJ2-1	CASSPTLAGRRSVAPNEQFF	TGTGCCAGCTCACCAACCCTAGCGGGTAGGAGATCCGTCGCTCCCAATGAGCAGTTCTTC
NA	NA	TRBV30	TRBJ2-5	CAWSVLVPGSQYF	TGTGCCTGGAGTGTTCTAGTTCCAGGTTCCCAGTACTTC
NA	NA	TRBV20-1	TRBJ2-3	CSARELTGFSSSTDTQYF	TGCAGTGCCCGAGAGCTCACAGGTTTTTCTTCTAGCACAGATACGCAGTATTTT
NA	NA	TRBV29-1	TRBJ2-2	CSADFTGELFF	TGCAGCGCCGACTTTACCGGGGAGCTGTTTTTT
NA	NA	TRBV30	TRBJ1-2	CAWSAIRIYGYTF	TGTGCCTGGAGTGCGATAAGGATCTATGGCTACACCTTC
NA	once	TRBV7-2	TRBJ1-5	CASSSVGGASNQPQHF	TGTGCCAGCAGCTCGGTCGGGGGGGCGAGCAATCAGCCCCAGCATTTT
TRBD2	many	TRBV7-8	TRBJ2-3	CASSDGTSGSITDTQYF	TGTGCCAGCAGCGACGGGACTAGCGGGAGTATTACAGATACGCAGTATTTT
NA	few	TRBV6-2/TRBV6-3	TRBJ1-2	CASSYRAEDYGYTF	TGTGCCAGCAGTTACAGGGCGGAGGACTATGGCTACACCTTC
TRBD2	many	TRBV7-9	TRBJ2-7	CASSSRGTSGSRYEQYF	TGTGCCAGCAGCTCCCGCGGGACTAGCGGGAGTAGGTACGAGCAGTACTTC
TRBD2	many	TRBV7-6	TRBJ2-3	CASSLGTSGSDTQYF	TGTGCCAGCAGCTTAGGGACTAGCGGGTCAGATACGCAGTATTTT
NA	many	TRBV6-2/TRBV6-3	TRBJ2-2	CASSLIAGELFF	TGTGCCAGCAGCCTGATTGCCGGGGAGCTGTTTTTT
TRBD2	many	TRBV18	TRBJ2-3	CASSRGSGTDTQYF	TGTGCCAGCTCCCGCGGGAGTGGGACAGATACGCAGTATTTT
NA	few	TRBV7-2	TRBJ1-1	CASSLFSGTKSTEAFF	TGTGCCAGCAGCTTATTCTCCGGGACAAAAAGCACTGAAGCTTTCTTT
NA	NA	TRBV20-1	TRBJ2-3	CSAPRSSSLQYF	TGCAGTGCCCCCCGGTCCTCGAGTTTGCAGTATTTT